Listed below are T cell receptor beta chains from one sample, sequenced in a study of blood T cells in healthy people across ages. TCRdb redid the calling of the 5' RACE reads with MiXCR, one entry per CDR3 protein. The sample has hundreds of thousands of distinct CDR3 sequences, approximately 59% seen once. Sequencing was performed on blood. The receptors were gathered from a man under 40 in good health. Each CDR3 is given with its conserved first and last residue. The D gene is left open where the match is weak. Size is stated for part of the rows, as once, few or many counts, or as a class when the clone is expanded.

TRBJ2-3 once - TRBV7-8 CASSLERRGAGTDTQYF TGTGCCAGCAGCTTAGAGCGTAGGGGAGCTGGCACAGATACGCAGTATTTT
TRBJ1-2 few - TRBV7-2 CASSTVANYGYTF TGTGCCAGCAGCACAGTAGCTAACTATGGCTACACCTTC
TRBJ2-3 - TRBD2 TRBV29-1 CSVVPAGGSTDTQYF TGCAGCGTTGTCCCCGCGGGAGGGAGCACAGATACGCAGTATTTT
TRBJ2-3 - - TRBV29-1 CSVEPGPKGADTQYF TGCAGCGTTGAACCGGGACCCAAAGGGGCAGATACGCAGTATTTT
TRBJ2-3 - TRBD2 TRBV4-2 CASSQDGAGASTDTQYF TGTGCCAGCAGCCAAGATGGAGCGGGGGCCAGCACAGATACGCAGTATTTT
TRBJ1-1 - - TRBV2 CASIPPGLNTEAFF TGTGCCAGCATCCCGCCGGGTCTAAACACTGAAGCTTTCTTT
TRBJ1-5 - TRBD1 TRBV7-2 CASSLVRDRVNQPQHF TGTGCCAGCAGCTTAGTTAGGGACAGAGTGAATCAGCCCCAGCATTTT
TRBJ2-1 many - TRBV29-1 CSVEGAAYNEQFF TGCAGCGTTGAAGGGGCAGCATACAATGAGCAGTTCTTC
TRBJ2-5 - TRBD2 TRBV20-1 CSASSSGGTQETQYF TGCAGTGCTAGTTCTAGCGGGGGTACCCAAGAGACCCAGTACTTC
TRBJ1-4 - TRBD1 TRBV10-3 CAISESQGGSTNEKLFF TGTGCCATCAGTGAGTCACAGGGGGGCTCAACTAATGAAAAACTGTTTTTT
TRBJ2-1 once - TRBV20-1 CSADRGRRNEQFF TGCAGTGCCGATCGGGGACGGCGCAATGAGCAGTTCTTC
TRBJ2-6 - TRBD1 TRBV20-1 CSARAPGQRGANVLTF TGCAGTGCTAGGGCCCCGGGACAGAGAGGGGCCAACGTCCTGACTTTC
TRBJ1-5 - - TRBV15 CATSRDRGRGNQPQHF TGTGCCACCAGCAGAGATCGGGGTCGGGGCAATCAGCCCCAGCATTTT
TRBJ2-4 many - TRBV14 CASSANRVIQYF TGTGCCAGCAGCGCCAACCGTGTGATTCAGTACTTC
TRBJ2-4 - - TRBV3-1 CASSPSPTGPRNIQYF TGTGCCAGCAGCCCGAGTCCCACCGGCCCCAGGAACATTCAGTACTTC
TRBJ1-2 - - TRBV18 CASSPPSLANYGYTF TGTGCCAGCTCACCACCGAGCCTAGCTAACTATGGCTACACCTTC
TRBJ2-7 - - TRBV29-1 CSVEVAVSSYEQYF TGCAGCGTTGAGGTGGCGGTGAGCTCCTACGAGCAGTACTTC
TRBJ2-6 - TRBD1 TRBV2 CASRDRVSGANVLTF TGTGCCAGCAGGGACAGGGTGTCTGGGGCCAACGTCCTGACTTTC
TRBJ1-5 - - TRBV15 CATSRDYNNNQPQHF TGTGCCACCAGCAGAGATTACAATAACAATCAGCCCCAGCATTTT
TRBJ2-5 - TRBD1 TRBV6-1 CASSEQDRASGTQYF TGTGCCAGCAGTGAGCAGGACAGGGCCAGTGGGACCCAGTACTTC
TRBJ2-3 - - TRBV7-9 CASSRTAQGDTQYF TGTGCCAGCAGCCGGACAGCACAAGGGGATACGCAGTATTTT
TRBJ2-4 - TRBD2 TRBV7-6 CASSSFSTSGDIAKNIQYF TGTGCCAGCAGCTCCTTTTCGACTAGCGGAGATATAGCCAAAAACATTCAGTACTTC
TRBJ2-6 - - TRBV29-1 CSVEAPGAGANVLTF TGCAGCGTTGAAGCGCCCGGGGCTGGGGCCAACGTCCTGACTTTC
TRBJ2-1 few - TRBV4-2 CASSQEIHNEQFF TGTGCCAGCAGCCAAGAAATCCACAATGAGCAGTTCTTC
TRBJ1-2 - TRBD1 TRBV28 CASSLDGQGKNSGGYTF TGTGCCAGCAGTTTAGATGGACAGGGGAAAAATAGTGGTGGCTACACCTTC
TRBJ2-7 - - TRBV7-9 CASSAFMRSSYEQYF TGTGCCAGCAGCGCCTTTATGCGGAGCTCCTACGAGCAGTACTTC
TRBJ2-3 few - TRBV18 CASSPGLTDTQYF TGTGCCAGCTCACCTGGATTAACAGATACGCAGTATTTT
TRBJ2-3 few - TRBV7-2 CASSLGGARTDTQYF TGTGCCAGCAGCTTGGGTGGGGCCCGCACAGATACGCAGTATTTT
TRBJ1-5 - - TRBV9 CASSAAGEYNQPQHF TGTGCCAGCTCCGCGGCAGGGGAATACAATCAGCCCCAGCATTTT
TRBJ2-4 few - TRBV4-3 CASSALGLAKNIQYF TGCGCCAGCAGCGCCTTGGGATTAGCCAAAAACATTCAGTACTTC
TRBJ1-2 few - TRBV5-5 CASNFQVANYGYTF TGTGCCAGCAACTTCCAGGTCGCCAACTATGGCTACACCTTC
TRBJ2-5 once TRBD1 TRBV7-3 CASSLGDSGGTETQYF TGTGCCAGCAGCTTAGGTGACTCAGGGGGCACAGAGACCCAGTACTTC
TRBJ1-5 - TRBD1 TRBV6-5 CASSSRGIVEQPQPF TGTGCCAGCAGTTCCAGGGGGATAGTGGAACAGCCCCAGCCTTTT
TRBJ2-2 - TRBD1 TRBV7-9 CASSLAGTATGELFF TGTGCCAGCAGCTTGGCCGGGACAGCCACCGGGGAGCTGTTTTTT
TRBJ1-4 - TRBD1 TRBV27 CASRTGVEKLFF TGTGCCAGCAGGACAGGGGTTGAAAAACTGTTTTTT
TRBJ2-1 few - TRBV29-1 CSVPGGPQGYNEQFF TGCAGCGTTCCTGGGGGGCCCCAGGGCTACAATGAGCAGTTCTTC
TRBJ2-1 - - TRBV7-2 CASSPFWGYNEQFF TGTGCCAGCAGCCCCTTTTGGGGATACAATGAGCAGTTCTTC
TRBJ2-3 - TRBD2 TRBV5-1 CASHSGGTDTQYF TGCGCCAGCCACAGCGGGGGCACAGATACGCAGTATTTT
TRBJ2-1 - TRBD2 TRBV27 CASSGGAREQFF TGTGCCAGCAGCGGGGGGGCCCGTGAGCAGTTCTTC
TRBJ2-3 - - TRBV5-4 CASSLEGQGEIAGGLSTDTQYF TGTGCCAGCAGCTTGGAAGGACAGGGGGAAATAGCGGGGGGACTCAGCACAGATACGCAGTATTTT
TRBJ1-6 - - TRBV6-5 CASSSRTGLYSPLHF TGTGCCAGCAGTTCCAGGACCGGCCTTTATTCACCCCTCCACTTT
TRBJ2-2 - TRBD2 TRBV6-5 CASRPRLAPGELFF TGTGCCAGCAGACCCCGACTAGCCCCCGGGGAGCTGTTTTTT
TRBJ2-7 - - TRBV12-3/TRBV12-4 CASSPIKYRKGLEYEQYF TGTGCCAGCAGTCCAATCAAATACCGTAAGGGGCTCGAGTACGAGCAGTACTTC
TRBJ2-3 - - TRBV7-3 CASSFFAGDTQYF TGTGCCAGCAGCTTTTTTGCTGGAGATACGCAGTATTTT
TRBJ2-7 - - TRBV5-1 CASQGQNSYEQYF TGCGCCAGTCAAGGACAGAACTCCTACGAGCAGTACTTC
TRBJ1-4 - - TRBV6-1 CASSEVPVGAATNEKLFF TGTGCCAGCAGTGAAGTGCCTGTCGGGGCAGCGACGAATGAAAAACTGTTTTTT
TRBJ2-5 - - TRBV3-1 CASTNTRGIQETQYF TGTGCCAGCACCAACACTCGGGGGATCCAAGAGACCCAGTACTTC
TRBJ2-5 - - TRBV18 CASSPEQTFMETQYF TGTGCCAGCTCACCAGAACAAACGTTTATGGAGACCCAGTACTTC
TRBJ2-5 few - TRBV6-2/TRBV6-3 CASSYFGYGGETQYF TGTGCCAGCAGTTATTTCGGCTATGGAGGAGAGACCCAGTACTTC
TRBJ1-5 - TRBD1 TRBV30 CAWKGANQPQHF TGTGCCTGGAAGGGGGCAAATCAGCCCCAGCATTTT
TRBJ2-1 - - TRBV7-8 CASSWGLHKQFF TGTGCCAGCAGCTGGGGACTCCATAAGCAGTTCTTC